This T cell receptor (beta chain) was observed in a study of T cell responses to AZD1222 COVID-19 vaccine. Whole-study findings and limits: Researchers report vaccine-associated CD4 TCRs spanning spike, with dominance at 160-218 and 743-854. Increases in Spike-specific TCR breadth and depth were seen after two AZD1222 doses. The donors showed a predominance of white British ancestry and of females, with possible underestimation of clonal diversity.

Germline CDR1 is LNHDA and CDR2 is SQIVND (reference sequence). This CDR3 is 15 amino acids long. V was clipped by 2 bases and J by 0 bases, with 11 bases between them. Of note for this clone: What it recognizes is unknown.

Sequencing used immunoSEQ multiplex PCR; TCRdb keeps in-frame clones, though not all of them. The data contain some 120,000 clones, 88% of them singletons. Specimen: peripheral blood, collected on day 0 of AZD1222 vaccination. The sequence came from an adult in good health. This sequence joins TRBV19 and TRBJ2-7; D is ambiguous. CDR3 sequence: CASSIRQDFSYEQYF. CDR3 coding DNA: TGTGCCAGTAGTATAAGGCAGGATTTCTCCTACGAGCAGTACTTC. The variable domain in full, completed from reference TRBV19 and TRBJ2-7, reads DGGITQSPKYLFRKEGQNVTLSCEQNLNHDAMYWYRQDPGQGLRLIYYSQIVNDFQKGDIAEGYSVSREKKESFPLTVTSAQKNPTAFYLCASSIRQDFSYEQYFGPGTRLTVT.